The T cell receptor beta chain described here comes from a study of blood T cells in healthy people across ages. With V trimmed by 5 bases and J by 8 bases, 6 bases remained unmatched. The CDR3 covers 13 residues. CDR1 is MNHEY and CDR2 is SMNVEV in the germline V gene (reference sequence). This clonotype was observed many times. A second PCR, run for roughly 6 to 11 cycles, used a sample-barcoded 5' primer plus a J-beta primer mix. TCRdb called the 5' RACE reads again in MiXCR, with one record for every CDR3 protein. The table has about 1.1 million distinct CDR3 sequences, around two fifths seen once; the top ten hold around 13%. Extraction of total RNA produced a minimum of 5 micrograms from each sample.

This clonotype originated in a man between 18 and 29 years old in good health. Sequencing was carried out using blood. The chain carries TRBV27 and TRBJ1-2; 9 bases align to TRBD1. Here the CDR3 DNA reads TGTGCCAGCAGTCCGGGACAGGGAAGCGGCTACACCTTC. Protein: CASSPGQGSGYTF.